This T cell receptor beta chain was recovered during a study of blood T cell repertoires in COVID-19. The overall study: Acute-phase and convalescent COVID-19 samples originated in the United States, Italy and Spain. The analysed material was cDNA or gDNA that came from T cells, B-cell-depleted T cells, or PBMCs.

Per the original data handling: Estimation of nucleated cell counts was performed using reference gene primer amplification. Libraries were prepared by immunoSEQ multiplex PCR; TCRdb keeps only in-frame clonotypes and omits some of them. V, J and clone size are those of that table, while D and trimming were read from the DNA. The table lists about 270,000 clones, 89% of them singletons. This CDR3 has 16 amino acids. The germline CDR1 and CDR2 sequences are MNHEY and SMNVEV (reference sequence). J lost 3 bases, V lost 3 bases, and 4 bases had no gene match. Specimen: peripheral blood. V usage is TRBV27 and J usage is TRBJ2-3; the match to TRBD2 covers 12 bases. This receptor was obtained from a man in his forties or fifties with acute or convalescent COVID-19. CDR3 DNA sequence: TGTGCCAGCAGTTTCACTAGCGGGGGGCGAACAGATACGCAGTATTTT. Translating gives CASSFTSGGRTDTQYF.